Given below is one TCR beta chain in context. These data belong to a study of blood T cell repertoires in COVID-19. Overall study: Material from acute and convalescent COVID-19 was sourced from the United States, Italy and Spain. PBMCs, B-cell-depleted T cells, or T cells provided the cDNA or gDNA that made up the material.

Trimming took off 7 bases at V and 1 base at J, with 14 bases between the two ends. Germline CDR1 SQVTM, CDR2 ANQGSEA. This CDR3 has 14 residues. Source study methods: For nucleated cells, counts were estimated from reference gene primer amplification. Sequenced by immunoSEQ multiplex PCR; TCRdb stores in-frame clones only, minus some. V, J and clone size are those of that table, while D and trimming were read from the DNA. The data contain under 300,000 clones, roughly 88% of them singletons. Material: peripheral blood. The rearrangement joins TRBV29-1 to TRBJ1-3, with D possibly matching TRBD1 (6 bases). This clonotype was sampled from a woman in her thirties or forties who had recovered from COVID-19. CDR3 in amino acids: CSAGAEGSGNTIYF. The CDR3 coding sequence is TGCAGCGCAGGGGCGGAGGGTTCTGGAAACACCATATATTTT.